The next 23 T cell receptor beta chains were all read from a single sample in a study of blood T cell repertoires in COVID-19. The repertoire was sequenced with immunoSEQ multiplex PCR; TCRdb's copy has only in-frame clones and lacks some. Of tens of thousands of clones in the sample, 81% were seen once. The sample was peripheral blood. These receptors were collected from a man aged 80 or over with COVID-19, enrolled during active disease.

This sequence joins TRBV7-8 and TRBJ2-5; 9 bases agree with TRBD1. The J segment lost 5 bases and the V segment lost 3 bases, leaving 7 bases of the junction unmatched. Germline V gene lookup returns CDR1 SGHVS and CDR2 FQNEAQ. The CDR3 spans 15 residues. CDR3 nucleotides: TGTGCCAGCAGCTTGGTAGGACAGGGGCCTGAGACCCAGTACTTC. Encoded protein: CASSLVGQGPETQYF.

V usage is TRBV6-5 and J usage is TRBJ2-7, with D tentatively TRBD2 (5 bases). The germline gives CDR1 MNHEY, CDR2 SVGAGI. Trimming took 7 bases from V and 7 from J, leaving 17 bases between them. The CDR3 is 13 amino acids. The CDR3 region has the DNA TGTGCCAGCACTTCCCCGGGATCCCTGGAGCAGTACTTC. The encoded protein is CASTSPGSLEQYF.

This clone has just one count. This CDR3 is CASSSRRGNGELFF. In nucleotides, the CDR3 is TGTGCCAGCAGTTCTCGCAGGGGAAACGGGGAGCTGTTTTTT. This rearrangement joins TRBV6-2 or TRBV6-3 to TRBJ2-2; D might be TRBD1 (6 bases). The V gene's germline CDR1 is MNHEY and CDR2 SVGEGT. The CDR3 spans 14 residues. The ends were cut back, 4 bases at V and 7 bases at J, with 13 bases in the middle.

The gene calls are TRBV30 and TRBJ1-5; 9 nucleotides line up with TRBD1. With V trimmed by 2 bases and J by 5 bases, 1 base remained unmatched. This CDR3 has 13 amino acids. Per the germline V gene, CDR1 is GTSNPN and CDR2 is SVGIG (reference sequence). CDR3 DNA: TGTGCCTGGAGTAGACAGGGGGATCAGCCCCAGCATTTT. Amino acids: CAWSRQGDQPQHF.

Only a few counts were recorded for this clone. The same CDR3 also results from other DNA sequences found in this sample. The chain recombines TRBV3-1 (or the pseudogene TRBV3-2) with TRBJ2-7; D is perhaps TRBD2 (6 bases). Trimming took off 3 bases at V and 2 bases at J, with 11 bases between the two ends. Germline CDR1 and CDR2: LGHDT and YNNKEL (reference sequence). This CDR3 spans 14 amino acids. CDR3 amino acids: CASSQGAGTYEQYF. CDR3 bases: TGTGCCAGCAGCCAGGGAGCGGGCACCTACGAGCAGTACTTC.

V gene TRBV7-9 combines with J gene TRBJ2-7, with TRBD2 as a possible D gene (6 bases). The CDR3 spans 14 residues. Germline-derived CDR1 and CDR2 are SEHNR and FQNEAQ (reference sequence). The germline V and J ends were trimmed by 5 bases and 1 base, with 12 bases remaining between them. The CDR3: CASSPRTTSYEQYF. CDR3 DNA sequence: TGTGCCAGCAGCCCGCGGACTACATCCTACGAGCAGTACTTC.

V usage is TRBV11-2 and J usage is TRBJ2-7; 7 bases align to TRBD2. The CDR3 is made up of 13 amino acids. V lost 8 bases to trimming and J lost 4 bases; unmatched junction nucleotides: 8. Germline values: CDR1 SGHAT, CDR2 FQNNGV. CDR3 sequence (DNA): TGTGCCAGCGGGACTAACGTACTATACGAGCAGTACTTC. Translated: CASGTNVLYEQYF.

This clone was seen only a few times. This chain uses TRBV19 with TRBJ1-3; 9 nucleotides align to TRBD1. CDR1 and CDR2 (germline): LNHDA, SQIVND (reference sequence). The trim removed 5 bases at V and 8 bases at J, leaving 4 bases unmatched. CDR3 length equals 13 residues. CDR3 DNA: TGTGCCAGTAGTGGGACAGGGTTGCACACCATATATTTT. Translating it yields CASSGTGLHTIYF.

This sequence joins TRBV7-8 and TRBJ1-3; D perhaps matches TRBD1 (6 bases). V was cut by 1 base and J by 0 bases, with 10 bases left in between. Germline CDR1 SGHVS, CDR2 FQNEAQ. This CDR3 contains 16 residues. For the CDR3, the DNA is TGTGCCAGCAGCTTAGTGCAGGGGCTCTCTGGAAACACCATATATTTT. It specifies CASSLVQGLSGNTIYF.

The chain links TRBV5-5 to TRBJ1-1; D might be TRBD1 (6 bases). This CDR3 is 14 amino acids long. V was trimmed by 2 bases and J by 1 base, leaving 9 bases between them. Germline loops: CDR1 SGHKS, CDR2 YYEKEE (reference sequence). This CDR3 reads CASSFRQANTEAFF. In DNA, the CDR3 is TGTGCCAGCAGCTTCCGACAGGCGAACACTGAAGCTTTCTTT.

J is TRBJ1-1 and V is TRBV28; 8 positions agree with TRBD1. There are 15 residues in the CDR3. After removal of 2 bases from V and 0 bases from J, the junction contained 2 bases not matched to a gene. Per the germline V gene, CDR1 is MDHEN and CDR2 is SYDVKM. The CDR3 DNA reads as TGTGCCAGCAGTTTACAGGACAGGGTGAACACTGAAGCTTTCTTT. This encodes CASSLQDRVNTEAFF.

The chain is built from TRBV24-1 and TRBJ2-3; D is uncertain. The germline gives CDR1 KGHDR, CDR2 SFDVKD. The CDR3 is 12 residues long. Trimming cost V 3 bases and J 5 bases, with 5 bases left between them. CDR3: CATSDGIDTQYF. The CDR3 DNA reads TGTGCCACCAGTGATGGCATAGATACGCAGTATTTT.

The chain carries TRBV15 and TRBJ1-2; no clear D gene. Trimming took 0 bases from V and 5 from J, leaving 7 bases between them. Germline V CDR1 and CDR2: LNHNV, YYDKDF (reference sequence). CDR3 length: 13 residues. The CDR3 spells CATSRDRGYGYTF. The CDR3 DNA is TGTGCCACCAGCAGAGATCGAGGATATGGCTACACCTTC. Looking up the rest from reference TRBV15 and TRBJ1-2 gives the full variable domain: DAMVIQNPRYQVTQFGKPVTLSCSQTLNHNVMYWYQQKSSQAPKLLFHYYDKDFNNEADTPDNFQSRRPNTSFCFLDIRSPGLGDTAMYLCATSRDRGYGYTFGSGTRLTVV.

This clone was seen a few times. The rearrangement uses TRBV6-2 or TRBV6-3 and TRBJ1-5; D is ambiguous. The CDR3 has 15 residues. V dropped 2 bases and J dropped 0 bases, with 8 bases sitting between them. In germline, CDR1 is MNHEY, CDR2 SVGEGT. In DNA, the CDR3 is TGTGCCAGCAGTTACGTCCTTTTTAGCAATCAGCCCCAGCATTTT. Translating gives CASSYVLFSNQPQHF.

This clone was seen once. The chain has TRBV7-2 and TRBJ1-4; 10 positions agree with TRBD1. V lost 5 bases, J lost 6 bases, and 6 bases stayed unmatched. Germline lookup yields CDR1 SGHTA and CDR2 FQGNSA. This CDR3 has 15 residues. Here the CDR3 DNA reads TGTGCCAGCAGCCAGGGGACAGGGGTTCATGAAAAACTGTTTTTT. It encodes CASSQGTGVHEKLFF.

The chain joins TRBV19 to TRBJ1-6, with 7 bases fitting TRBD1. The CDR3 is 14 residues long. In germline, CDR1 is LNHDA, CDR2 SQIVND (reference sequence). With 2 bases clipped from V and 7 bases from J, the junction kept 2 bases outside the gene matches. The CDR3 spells CASSIRDSNSPLHF. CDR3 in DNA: TGTGCCAGTAGTATACGGGACAGCAATTCACCCCTCCACTTT.

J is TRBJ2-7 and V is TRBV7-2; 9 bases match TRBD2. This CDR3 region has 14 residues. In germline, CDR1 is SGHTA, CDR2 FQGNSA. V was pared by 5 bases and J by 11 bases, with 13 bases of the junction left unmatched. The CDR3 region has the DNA TGTGCCAGCAGCGCGCCGGGACTAGCAATGAGGGAGTACTTC. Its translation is CASSAPGLAMREYF. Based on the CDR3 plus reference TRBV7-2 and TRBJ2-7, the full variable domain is GAGVSQSPSNKVTEKGKDVELRCDPISGHTALYWYRQSLGQGLEFLIYFQGNSAPDKSGLPSDRFSAERTGGSVSTLTIQRTQQEDSAVYLCASSAPGLAMREYFGPGTRLTVT.

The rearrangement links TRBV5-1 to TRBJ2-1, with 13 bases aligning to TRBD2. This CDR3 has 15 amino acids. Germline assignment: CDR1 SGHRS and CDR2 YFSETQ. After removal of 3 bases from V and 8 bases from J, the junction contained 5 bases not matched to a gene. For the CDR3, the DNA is TGCGCCAGCAGCTGGATGGGACTAGCGGGGTATGAGCAGTTCTTC. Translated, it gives CASSWMGLAGYEQFF.

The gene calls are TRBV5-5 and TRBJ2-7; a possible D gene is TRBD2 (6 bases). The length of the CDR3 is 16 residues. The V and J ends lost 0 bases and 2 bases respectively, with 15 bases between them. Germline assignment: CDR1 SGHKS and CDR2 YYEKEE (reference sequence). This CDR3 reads CASSLVATRDPYEQYF. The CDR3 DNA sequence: TGTGCCAGCAGCTTGGTTGCGACTAGAGACCCCTACGAGCAGTACTTC.

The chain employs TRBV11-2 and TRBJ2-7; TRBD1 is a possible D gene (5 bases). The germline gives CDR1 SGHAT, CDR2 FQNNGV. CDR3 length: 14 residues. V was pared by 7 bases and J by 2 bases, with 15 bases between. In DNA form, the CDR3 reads TGTGCCAGCACCCTAACAGACAGAACCTACGAGCAGTACTTC. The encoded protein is CASTLTDRTYEQYF.

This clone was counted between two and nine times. Here the CDR3 reads CASRTGGSPLHF. The DNA for the CDR3 is TGTGCCAGCAGAACAGGGGGCTCACCCCTCCACTTT. The chain has TRBV3-1 (or the pseudogene TRBV3-2) and TRBJ1-6; 9 nucleotides match TRBD1. Per germline, CDR1 LGHDT and CDR2 YNNKEL (reference sequence). The CDR3 sequence is 12 residues long. J was trimmed by 10 bases and V by 6 bases; bases with no gene match: 1.

CDR3 sequence (DNA): TGTGCCAGCAGCCGCGGACTAGCGGGGGGGCCACCAGATACGCAGTATTTT. Translated, it gives CASSRGLAGGPPDTQYF. The rearrangement joins TRBV14 to TRBJ2-3, with 15 bases that match TRBD2. The CDR3 runs to 17 residues. With 4 bases clipped from V and 4 bases from J, the junction kept 6 bases outside the gene matches. CDR1 and CDR2 (germline): SGHDN, FVKESK.

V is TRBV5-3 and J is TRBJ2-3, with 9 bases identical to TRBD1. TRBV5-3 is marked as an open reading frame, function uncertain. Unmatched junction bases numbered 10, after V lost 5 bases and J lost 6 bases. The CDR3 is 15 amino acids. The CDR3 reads CARRPGQGRRDTQYF. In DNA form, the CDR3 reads TGTGCCAGAAGACCCGGACAGGGGAGGCGGGATACGCAGTATTTT.